This T cell receptor (beta chain) was observed in a study of control samples from healthy donors and cancer patients (dated by TCRdb to 2019 to 2021). Comment on this clone: Which antigen it targets is not known. No base quality information exists; no much larger clone differs at one position.

Receptor libraries were prepared by the immunoSEQ multiplex PCR assay. What TCRdb holds here is the immuneACCESS table cut down to in-frame rearrangements. Part of the clones is not present; checked against another copy, under half of the missing clones reflect an unresolved V gene, and the others are unexplained. The sample includes 150,000 or so clones, with approximately 93% observed a single time. Of the sample, about 5.6% falls within the top ten clones. Spanning cysteine to phenylalanine, the CDR3 consists of 16 amino acids. CDR3 DNA only is kept here, 48 bases in frame from base 1. V is shortened by 6 bases, J by 4 bases, and the region joining them spans 21 bases. The germline V gene sets CDR1 to SGHDT and CDR2 to YYEEEE.

Sequencing input: blood. The chain was built from TRBV5-6 and TRBJ2-3; TRBD1 is a weak D gene call, 5 bases matching. This receptor was identified in a man between 35 and 55 years old in good health. The CDR3 protein sequence reads: CASTPSSQGFADTQYF. The sequenced DNA: TGTGCCAGCACCCCGAGCAGCCAGGGCTTCGCAGATACGCAGTATTTT.